This T cell receptor beta chain was sequenced for a study of Graves' ophthalmopathy and Graves' hyperthyroidism. Study results and caveats: Predictions made by the model for ophthalmopathy progression reached roughly 71% sensitivity and less than 80% specificity.

Scientists amplified the TCR beta CDR3 regions from RNA transcripts. Scientists carried out first-round RT-PCR using HTBI primers and then a second-round multiplex PCR. MiXCR, run by TCRdb on the multiplex PCR reads, gives a single entry per CDR3 protein. Seen here are about 370,000 distinct CDR3 sequences, 17% observed once, and the top ten hold roughly 2.6%. Hyperthyroidism was considered stable when no ophthalmopathy appeared within 18 months of follow-up. Eligible hyperthyroidism cases comprised new diagnoses of under 2 months' duration in individuals aged 18 to 65. Fresh peripheral blood (approximately 9.2 ml) yielded the PBMCs. V lost 6 bases to trimming and J lost 3 bases; unmatched junction nucleotides: 8. This CDR3 contains 14 residues. Germline V gives CDR1 GTSNPN, CDR2 SVGIG (reference sequence). This clonotype was observed at least ten times. Its specificity is unknown.

The V and J genes are TRBV30 and TRBJ2-7, with 10 bases matching TRBD2. This TCR derives from an adult woman with stable Graves' hyperthyroidism. Input material: peripheral blood. The DNA of the CDR3 is TGTGCCTGTCACACCGGGACTAGCGACTACGAGCAGTACTTC. Protein: CACHTGTSDYEQYF.